The rows below give T cell receptor beta chains drawn from one sample of a study of shared clonotypes between healthy human individuals. Libraries were prepared by immunoSEQ multiplex PCR; TCRdb keeps only in-frame clonotypes and omits some of them. The sample includes approximately 2,300,000 clones, less than 95% of them seen just once. The sequenced sample consisted of naive CD4+ T cells from PBMCs. The source is a man between 18 and 29 years old in good health. Some clones in this sample may be carry-over from other donors' samples. Each CDR3 is given with its conserved first and last residue. The D gene is left open where the match is weak. Rows may omit the clone size; those that give it use once, few, many or a size class.

CASSSPSGSSYNEQFF	TGTGCCAGCAGTTCCCCTAGCGGGAGCTCCTACAATGAGCAGTTCTTC	TRBV6-5	-	TRBJ2-1	TRBD2
CASSTPRRNEQFF	TGTGCCAGCAGTACCCCCAGGAGGAATGAGCAGTTCTTC	TRBV28	-	TRBJ2-1	-
CASSAGEDYEQYF	TGTGCCAGCAGCGCCGGGGAGGACTACGAGCAGTACTTC	TRBV2	-	TRBJ2-7	-
CASSPAQTSINSPLHF	TGCGCCAGCAGCCCAGCACAGACAAGCATTAATTCACCCCTCCACTTT	TRBV5-1	once	TRBJ1-6	-
CASSLYPGELFF	TGTGCCAGCAGCTTGTACCCCGGGGAGCTGTTTTTT	TRBV5-4	-	TRBJ2-2	-
CASSLVVGSGELFF	TGTGCCAGCAGCTTAGTAGTCGGGTCCGGGGAGCTGTTTTTT	TRBV7-2	-	TRBJ2-2	-
CASLGYRDYGYTF	TGTGCCTCGTTGGGCTACAGAGACTATGGCTACACCTTC	TRBV28	-	TRBJ1-2	-
CASSMNRAAGDAFF	TGTGCCAGCAGTATGAACCGGGCGGCGGGTGATGCTTTCTTT	TRBV6-5	-	TRBJ1-1	-
CASSLAPAGGGSGYTF	TGTGCCAGCAGCTTAGCGCCGGCAGGGGGGGGCTCTGGCTACACCTTC	TRBV7-2	once	TRBJ1-2	TRBD1
CASSKGLAGETQYF	TGTGCCAGCAGCAAGGGACTAGCGGGAGAGACCCAGTACTTC	TRBV7-7	-	TRBJ2-5	TRBD2
CASSQEGSSNEQFF	TGTGCCAGCAGCCAAGAGGGCTCATCCAATGAGCAGTTCTTC	TRBV4-2	once	TRBJ2-1	-
CASSLMWGTEAFF	TGTGCCAGCAGCTTGATGTGGGGAACTGAAGCTTTCTTT	TRBV5-6	-	TRBJ1-1	-
CASRDLRDGEKLFF	TGTGCCAGCAGAGACCTCCGGGACGGGGAAAAACTGTTTTTT	TRBV11-2	once	TRBJ1-4	-
CASSPERTGWYEQYF	TGTGCCAGCTCACCAGAGAGGACAGGGTGGTACGAGCAGTACTTC	TRBV18	-	TRBJ2-7	TRBD1
CASTAGGSGNTIYF	TGTGCCAGCACCGCAGGGGGATCCGGAAACACCATATATTTT	TRBV28	-	TRBJ1-3	TRBD1
CASSLRDRAIFGEQFF	TGTGCCAGCAGCTTACGGGACAGGGCTATTTTTGGTGAGCAGTTCTTC	TRBV7-9	-	TRBJ2-1	TRBD1
CASSLEFETQYF	TGTGCCAGCAGCCTGGAATTCGAGACCCAGTACTTC	TRBV11-2	-	TRBJ2-5	-
CASSWTGFPDTQYF	TGTGCCAGCAGCTGGACAGGGTTCCCAGATACGCAGTATTTT	TRBV7-2	-	TRBJ2-3	TRBD1
CASSLRGSWGTGELFF	TGTGCCAGCAGCTTAAGAGGGAGTTGGGGCACCGGGGAGCTGTTTTTT	TRBV7-3	-	TRBJ2-2	-
CASRGDLNYGYTF	TGTGCCAGCAGGGGGGATCTTAACTATGGCTACACCTTC	TRBV2	-	TRBJ1-2	-
CASSSADRGNTEAFF	TGTGCCAGCAGCTCCGCGGATAGGGGGAACACTGAAGCTTTCTTT	TRBV5-4	-	TRBJ1-1	-
CASSLGLYNEQFF	TGTGCCAGCAGCTTAGGACTATACAATGAGCAGTTCTTC	TRBV7-9	-	TRBJ2-1	-
CASSRRVAGWTGELFF	TGTGCCAGCAGCAGAAGGGTAGCGGGGTGGACCGGGGAGCTGTTTTTT	TRBV7-3	-	TRBJ2-2	TRBD2
CASTGQRATNYGYTF	TGTGCCAGCACCGGACAGCGGGCCACTAACTATGGCTACACCTTC	TRBV2	-	TRBJ1-2	-
CASSFSGETQYF	TGTGCCAGCAGCTTTTCGGGGGAGACCCAGTACTTC	TRBV7-2	-	TRBJ2-5	-
CASSLDPIQGVNTEAFF	TGTGCCAGCAGCTTAGACCCGATACAGGGGGTGAACACTGAAGCTTTCTTT	TRBV7-9	few	TRBJ1-1	TRBD1
CASSEGDYEQYF	TGTGCCAGCTCAGAAGGCGACTACGAGCAGTACTTC	TRBV6-1	-	TRBJ2-7	-
CSVAGGRGNTDTQYF	TGCAGCGTTGCTGGGGGGCGGGGGAACACAGATACGCAGTATTTT	TRBV29-1	-	TRBJ2-3	-
CASSSDYTDTQYF	TGTGCCAGCAGCTCGGACTACACAGATACGCAGTATTTT	TRBV7-2	-	TRBJ2-3	-
CASTTPINPAEAFF	TGTGCCAGCACCACTCCGATCAATCCAGCTGAAGCTTTCTTT	TRBV28	-	TRBJ1-1	-
CAGRSTGGNYGYTF	TGTGCCGGCAGGTCGACAGGGGGCAACTATGGCTACACCTTC	TRBV6-5	-	TRBJ1-2	TRBD1
CASSQDPDQPQHF	TGTGCCAGCAGCCAAGATCCGGATCAGCCCCAGCATTTT	TRBV4-2	-	TRBJ1-5	-
CASEAVQETQYF	TGTGCCAGCGAAGCGGTGCAAGAGACCCAGTACTTC	TRBV6-1	-	TRBJ2-5	-
CASSSRGRGTEAFF	TGTGCCAGCAGTTCCCGGGGGCGGGGCACTGAAGCTTTCTTT	TRBV6-6	few	TRBJ1-1	-
CAWSALAGGQETQYF	TGTGCCTGGAGTGCACTAGCGGGAGGCCAAGAGACCCAGTACTTC	TRBV30	-	TRBJ2-5	TRBD2
CASSEEGPTTGELFF	TGTGCCAGCAGTGAAGAAGGCCCGACCACCGGGGAGCTGTTTTTT	TRBV2	-	TRBJ2-2	-
CASSGGRGRKDNEQFF	TGTGCCAGCAGTGGAGGCAGGGGGCGGAAGGACAATGAGCAGTTCTTC	TRBV25-1	-	TRBJ2-1	TRBD1
CAWDSFNYGYTF	TGTGCCTGGGACAGCTTTAACTATGGCTACACCTTC	TRBV30	-	TRBJ1-2	-
CASSFPAAKNTGELFF	TGCGCCAGCAGCTTCCCGGCCGCAAAAAACACCGGGGAGCTGTTTTTT	TRBV5-1	-	TRBJ2-2	-
CASSVEGTDTQYF	TGTGCCAGCAGTGTAGAGGGCACAGATACGCAGTATTTT	TRBV2	-	TRBJ2-3	-
CASSLSATQETQYF	TGTGCCAGCAGCTTATCGGCGACGCAAGAGACCCAGTACTTC	TRBV7-8	once	TRBJ2-5	-
CSVEGTAYSSYEQYF	TGCAGCGTTGAGGGGACAGCTTATAGCTCCTACGAGCAGTACTTC	TRBV29-1	-	TRBJ2-7	TRBD1
CASSFEGNEQFF	TGCGCCAGCAGCTTTGAGGGCAATGAGCAGTTCTTC	TRBV5-1	-	TRBJ2-1	-
CASSAPTGGLTQNQPQHF	TGTGCCAGCTCCGCCCCGACAGGGGGTCTAACCCAGAATCAGCCCCAGCATTTT	TRBV18	once	TRBJ1-5	TRBD1
CASSLAAPGETQYF	TGCGCCAGCAGCTTGGCGGCCCCGGGGGAGACCCAGTACTTC	TRBV5-1	-	TRBJ2-5	-
CASLDSGNTIYF	TGTGCCAGCCTGGACTCTGGAAACACCATATATTTT	TRBV6-4	-	TRBJ1-3	-
CASSPLAGGSNEQFF	TGCGCCAGCAGCCCTCTAGCGGGAGGAAGCAATGAGCAGTTCTTC	TRBV10-1	-	TRBJ2-1	TRBD2
CAWSVLEDRVRYEQYF	TGTGCCTGGAGTGTATTAGAAGACAGGGTTAGGTACGAGCAGTACTTC	TRBV30	-	TRBJ2-7	TRBD1
CAWSVETNYGYTF	TGTGCCTGGAGTGTGGAGACTAACTATGGCTACACCTTC	TRBV30	-	TRBJ1-2	-
CASSPRNTPDRGDGNEQFF	TGTGCCAGCAGCCCCCGTAATACCCCGGACAGGGGAGATGGGAATGAGCAGTTCTTC	TRBV9	-	TRBJ2-1	TRBD1
CASSALRDNEKLFF	TGTGCCAGCTCAGCTCTGCGGGATAATGAAAAACTGTTTTTT	TRBV7-9	-	TRBJ1-4	-
CSVPGQGTYGYTF	TGCAGCGTCCCGGGACAGGGAACCTATGGCTACACCTTC	TRBV29-1	once	TRBJ1-2	TRBD1
CASSLLQGYTQYF	TGTGCCAGCAGTTTACTCCAGGGGTATACGCAGTATTTT	TRBV6-5	-	TRBJ2-3	-
CASSLGPVSYNEQFF	TGTGCCAGCAGTTTAGGTCCGGTTTCCTACAATGAGCAGTTCTTC	TRBV28	-	TRBJ2-1	-
CASSWSSRTEAFF	TGTGCCAGCAGCTGGTCTAGCCGCACTGAAGCTTTCTTT	TRBV7-9	once	TRBJ1-1	-